This T cell receptor beta chain was retrieved from a study of cytomegalovirus exposure and HLA in healthy donors. It was with 60 Vbeta and 13 Jbeta primers that the PCR ran. Generated by immunoSEQ multiplex PCR, the TCRdb table keeps only in-frame clones and is missing some. The profile shows some 150,000 clones, roughly four fifths of them singletons. V shed 4 bases, J shed 1 base, and the junction held 6 bases outside the gene matches. The CDR3 is made up of 16 amino acids. The germline CDR1 and CDR2 sequences are SGHDT and YYEEEE. This TCR derives from a woman aged 50 to 60 in good health and CMV-seronegative. The specimen sequenced was PBMCs. The chain couples TRBV5-6 to TRBJ2-2, with 8 bases fitting TRBD1. The CDR3 DNA reads as TGTGCCAGCAGCCTGCCGGGACAGGTGAACACCGGGGAGCTGTTTTTT. Its protein is CASSLPGQVNTGELFF.